These 24 T cell receptor beta chains originate from one sample sequenced in a study of blood T cell repertoires in COVID-19. The repertoire was sequenced with immunoSEQ multiplex PCR; TCRdb's copy has only in-frame clones and lacks some. The data show tens of thousands of clones, about nine tenths seen once. Sequencing was performed on peripheral blood. Receptors originate from a man in his forties or fifties with active or convalescent COVID-19.

The chain carries TRBV5-1 and TRBJ1-1; 7 bases are shared with TRBD1. Trimming at V came to 3 bases and at J to 3 bases, leaving 2 bases not matched to a gene. Germline CDR1 SGHRS, CDR2 YFSETQ. The CDR3 is 13 amino acids. CDR3 loop: CASSSQGDTEAFF. In DNA, the CDR3 is TGCGCCAGCAGCTCCCAGGGGGACACTGAAGCTTTCTTT.

J is TRBJ2-1 and V is TRBV5-1, with 8 bases identical to TRBD2. The germline V gene has CDR1 SGHRS and CDR2 YFSETQ. The CDR3 sequence is 16 residues long. The ends lost 0 bases at V and 6 bases at J; junction bases unmatched: 8. CDR3 in amino acids: CASSLVSSGSPNEQFF. Written as DNA, the CDR3 is TGCGCCAGCAGCTTGGTTAGCAGCGGGAGTCCCAATGAGCAGTTCTTC.

The rearrangement joins TRBV4-1 to TRBJ1-5, with a tentative D call TRBD1 (6 bases). Looked up from germline, CDR1 is MGHRA and CDR2 is YSYEKL. V was trimmed by 2 bases and J by 6 bases, leaving 26 bases between them. The CDR3 loop spans 19 amino acids. The CDR3 loop reads CASSQYPAREGDRGQPQHF. The DNA for the CDR3 is TGCGCCAGCAGCCAATACCCCGCCCGGGAGGGGGACCGCGGTCAGCCCCAGCATTTT.

This clone was counted once. The chain uses TRBV28 and TRBJ2-7; possible D gene TRBD2, 6 bases. The CDR3 loop spans 16 amino acids. Trimming pared 5 bases from V and 7 bases from J, leaving 24 bases between. Germline V CDR1 and CDR2: MDHEN, SYDVKM. CDR3 in amino acids: CASSAIGLVEEGEQYF. CDR3 nucleotide sequence: TGTGCCAGCAGTGCAATAGGTCTGGTGGAGGAGGGTGAGCAGTACTTC.

V usage is TRBV7-2 and J usage is TRBJ2-1, with 9 nucleotides matching TRBD2. Germline lookup yields CDR1 SGHTA and CDR2 FQGNSA. The CDR3 has 15 amino acids. Trimming at V came to 0 bases and at J to 5 bases, leaving 2 bases not matched to a gene. The DNA for the CDR3 is TGTGCCAGCAGCTTAGCTAGCGGGGGTCACAATGAGCAGTTCTTC. The encoded protein is CASSLASGGHNEQFF.

This clone was found a few times. The rearrangement uses TRBV3-1 (or the pseudogene TRBV3-2) and TRBJ2-7; weak D call: TRBD2 (5 bases). Germline V gene sequence: CDR1 LGHDT, CDR2 YNNKEL (reference sequence). V was cut by 8 bases and J by 4 bases, with 18 bases left in between. This CDR3 spans 14 amino acids. Here the CDR3 reads CASGLRRKEYEQYF. The CDR3 nucleotides are TGTGCCAGCGGACTCAGGCGGAAAGAATACGAGCAGTACTTC.

The rearrangement links TRBV28 to TRBJ2-7; D may be TRBD2 (7 bases). Trimming cost V 5 bases and J 4 bases, with 27 bases left between them. The germline gives CDR1 MDHEN, CDR2 SYDVKM. CDR3 length equals 18 residues. Written as DNA, the CDR3 is TGTGCCAGCAGTCGATTGACTACACCGGGGGGCGGAAGGTACGAGCAGTACTTC. Protein: CASSRLTTPGGGRYEQYF.

V usage is TRBV7-9 and J usage is TRBJ2-3; a weak D match, TRBD1 (5 bases). Germline CDR1 and CDR2: SEHNR and FQNEAQ (reference sequence). The CDR3 runs 14 residues. V was cut by 1 base and J by 6 bases, with 11 bases left in between. CDR3: CASSLGVGPDTQYF. CDR3 in DNA: TGTGCCAGCAGCTTAGGTGTGGGGCCCGATACGCAGTATTTT.

V usage is TRBV5-1 and J usage is TRBJ2-2; 8 nucleotides agree with TRBD2. J was trimmed by 5 bases and V by 2 bases; bases with no gene match: 5. CDR1 is SGHRS and CDR2 is YFSETQ in the germline V gene. The CDR3 is 15 amino acids. CDR3 sequence (DNA): TGCGCCAGCAGCTTCGGACTAGCTAGTACCGGGGAGCTGTTTTTT. Translated, it gives CASSFGLASTGELFF.

CDR3 in amino acids: CASSFRTGGRETQYF. The CDR3 DNA is TGTGCCAGCAGCTTTCGGACAGGGGGACGAGAGACCCAGTACTTC. The chain couples TRBV7-7 to TRBJ2-5, with 10 bases fitting TRBD1. Germline V gene sequence: CDR1 SSHAT, CDR2 FNYEAQ (reference sequence). J gave up 4 bases and V 3 bases, and 5 bases lay outside the gene matches. This CDR3 has 15 residues.

The CDR3 region has the DNA TGTGCCAGCTCAGACCAAGCGACAGGGCTTTATGGCTACACCTTC. This encodes CASSDQATGLYGYTF. The chain employs TRBV18 and TRBJ1-2; 7 bases fit TRBD1. CDR3 size: 15 residues. J was trimmed by 5 bases and V by 5 bases; bases with no gene match: 11. CDR1 is KGHSH, CDR2 LQKENI, per germline.

The chain has TRBV6-2 or TRBV6-3 and TRBJ1-5; no reliable D call. Germline-derived CDR1 and CDR2 are MNHEY and SVGEGT. CDR3 length equals 13 residues. The ends were cut back, 5 bases at V and 5 bases at J, with 10 bases in the middle. CDR3: CASSRGPDQPQHF. CDR3 DNA: TGTGCCAGCAGTCGAGGGCCCGATCAGCCCCAGCATTTT.

The J gene is TRBJ1-2, the V gene TRBV6-2 or TRBV6-3, with TRBD1 matching over 10 bases. The trim removed 5 bases at V and 3 bases at J, leaving 12 bases unmatched. The germline CDR1 and CDR2 sequences are MNHEY and SVGEGT. The CDR3 covers 17 residues. The CDR3: CASSRHLTGGIDYGYTF. Here the CDR3 DNA reads TGTGCCAGCAGTCGCCACTTGACAGGGGGCATCGACTATGGCTACACCTTC.

This clone was seen more than once but under ten times. The CDR3 DNA reads TGTGCCAGCAGTTCCGGCAGGTGGAACAATCAGCCCCAGCATTTT. It encodes CASSSGRWNNQPQHF. The rearrangement joins TRBV28 to TRBJ1-5, with D unclear. Germline CDR1 and CDR2: MDHEN and SYDVKM. This CDR3 spans 15 amino acids. V lost 4 bases and J lost 3, with 13 bases in between.

The chain combines TRBV2 with TRBJ1-2, with D unclear. The CDR3 contains 14 residues. The V and J ends lost 4 bases and 2 bases respectively, with 11 bases between them. From germline, CDR1 is SNHLY and CDR2 FYNNEI. The CDR3 nucleotides are TGTGCCAGCAGTGCCCGACAATCGAACTATGGCTACACCTTC. Protein sequence: CASSARQSNYGYTF.

The chain uses TRBV28 and TRBJ1-1; no firm D call. Between the trimmed V and J ends, which lost 2 bases and 0 bases, there was a span of 10 bases. The CDR3 contains 15 residues. The germline gives CDR1 MDHEN, CDR2 SYDVKM. The CDR3 sequence: CASSLRSVMNTEAFF. DNA of the CDR3: TGTGCCAGCAGTTTACGTTCGGTCATGAACACTGAAGCTTTCTTT.

This clone was seen only a few times. The chain is built from TRBV5-1 and TRBJ1-1, with no clear D. Deletions cut 3 bases from V and 1 base from J, with 7 bases between. Germline CDR1 SGHRS, CDR2 YFSETQ. The CDR3 length is 13 residues. CDR3 sequence reads: CASSWAGNTEAFF. CDR3 sequence (DNA): TGCGCCAGCAGCTGGGCCGGGAACACTGAAGCTTTCTTT.

In its sample, this clone was seen once. This chain connects TRBV12-3 or TRBV12-4 to TRBJ1-1; no firm D call. The CDR3 contains 13 residues. V was pared by 2 bases and J by 3 bases, with 7 bases between. The CDR3 spells CASSLRQYTEAFF. The CDR3 region has the DNA TGTGCCAGCAGTTTACGCCAGTACACTGAAGCTTTCTTT.

The chain employs TRBV25-1 and TRBJ2-7, with a tentative D call TRBD1 (5 bases). This CDR3 spans 11 amino acids. Germline V gene lookup returns CDR1 MGHDK and CDR2 SYGVNS. V was cut by 8 bases and J by 3 bases, with 8 bases left in between. The DNA for the CDR3 is TGTGCCAGCCAGGGCGTCTACGAGCAGTACTTC. Translating it yields CASQGVYEQYF.

This clone was detected once. The CDR3 sequence: CASSLLHEQYF. CDR3 bases: TGTGCCAGCAGTTTACTCCACGAGCAGTACTTC. J is TRBJ2-7 and V is TRBV12-3 or TRBV12-4; no reliable D call. The CDR3 has 11 residues. Deletions cut 2 bases from V and 5 bases from J, with 4 bases between.

This clone has a handful of counts. V and J are TRBV12-5 and TRBJ1-2, with 8 bases matching TRBD1. The CDR3 is 16 residues long. Germline CDR1 LGHNT, CDR2 FRNRAP. After removal of 3 bases from V and 7 bases from J, the junction contained 13 bases not matched to a gene. In DNA, the CDR3 is TGTGCTAGTGGTTTTTTTGGCGGACAGGGAATGATTGGCTACACCTTC. Residues: CASGFFGGQGMIGYTF.

The chain couples TRBV10-1 to TRBJ2-5; D perhaps matches TRBD1 (6 bases). Per the germline V gene, CDR1 is WNHNN and CDR2 is SYGVQD (reference sequence). This CDR3 is built from 15 residues. V dropped 6 bases and J dropped 1 base, with 15 bases sitting between them. CDR3 sequence reads: CASRGTPRGQETQYF. The CDR3 bases are TGCGCCAGCAGGGGGACACCCAGGGGCCAAGAGACCCAGTACTTC.

V is TRBV7-9 and J is TRBJ2-5; TRBD1 matches 9 bases. V lost 6 bases, J lost 4 bases, and 18 bases stayed unmatched. Germline loops: CDR1 SEHNR, CDR2 FQNEAQ (reference sequence). The CDR3 loop spans 18 amino acids. CDR3 DNA: TGTGCCAGCAGTTTCATCCCGGGGACAGGGAGTACCGGAGAGACCCAGTACTTC. Translated: CASSFIPGTGSTGETQYF.

This clone was recorded a few times. The chain couples TRBV27 to TRBJ2-6; 7 bases line up with TRBD2. Trimming cost V 8 bases and J 4 bases; bases outside gene matches: 14. Germline V CDR1 and CDR2: MNHEY, SMNVEV (reference sequence). CDR3 length: 17 amino acids. CDR3 amino acids: CASCPVGGSSGANVLTF. CDR3 nucleotides: TGTGCCAGCTGCCCGGTGGGGGGGTCTTCGGGGGCCAACGTCCTGACTTTC.